This T cell receptor beta chain emerged from a study of identical twins. Study results and caveats: In beta out-of-frame sequences, the excess sharing between twins was weaker.

TCRdb itself ran the 5' RACE reads through MiXCR, one entry per CDR3 protein. The sample has 240,000 or so distinct CDR3 sequences; 9.5% to 15% are singletons. Donors were all healthy Caucasians. Many counts were recorded for this clonotype. Its matching antigen is unknown. The CDR3 runs to 14 residues. V lost 0 bases to trimming and J lost 3 bases, with 12 bases between them. Germline V lookup: CDR1 DFQATT, CDR2 SNEGSKA (reference sequence). These records were also assigned to another study, of yellow fever vaccine responses in identical twins.

The receptor was derived from a woman under 30 in good health. Sequenced material: memory (CD45RO+) T cells sorted from blood. The J gene is TRBJ2-7, the V gene TRBV20-1, with D perhaps matching TRBD2 (6 bases). The DNA for the CDR3 is TGCAGTGCTAGAGAACTAGCCGGGCGCTACGAGCAGTACTTC. Translation: CSARELAGRYEQYF.